The 17 T cell receptor beta chains presented below share a single source sample, sequenced in a study of blood T cell repertoires in COVID-19 (dated by TCRdb to between 2020 and 2021). The library came from the immunoSEQ multiplex PCR assay. Entries here come from immuneACCESS through TCRdb and include only in-frame sequences with V and J called. Some clones fail to appear in such tables; in the studies checked, an unresolved V gene covers under half of the shortfall, and the cause of the remainder is unknown. Counted in this sample were approximately 140,000 clones; 80% to 90% of them appeared once. About 3.5% of the sample belongs to the ten largest clones. The specimen was peripheral blood. The receptors were sampled from a man in his sixties or seventies with acute or convalescent COVID-19.

This chain uses TRBV7-6 with TRBJ2-1, with 11 bases lining up with TRBD2. Trimming took 5 bases from V and 4 from J; bases not matched to a gene: 7. The CDR3 is made up of 16 amino acids. CDR1 is SGHVS and CDR2 is FNYEAQ in the germline V gene. The CDR3 loop reads CASSSLAGGGYNEQFF. In nucleotides, the CDR3 is TGTGCCAGCAGCAGTTTAGCGGGAGGGGGATACAATGAGCAGTTCTTC.

The rearrangement uses TRBV5-6 and TRBJ2-7; TRBD1 is a possible D gene (7 bases). Trimming removed 1 base from V and 3 bases from J, with 8 bases in between. The CDR3 is 13 amino acids. The germline CDR1 and CDR2 sequences are SGHDT and YYEEEE. The DNA of the CDR3 is TGTGCCAGCAGCTTGCAGGGGGGCTACGAGCAGTACTTC. This sequence encodes CASSLQGGYEQYF.

The chain combines TRBV27 with TRBJ1-1; tentative D call: TRBD1 (6 bases). The V gene lost 5 bases and the J gene lost 4 bases, with 14 bases spanning the gap. Germline CDR1 MNHEY, CDR2 SMNVEV (reference sequence). The CDR3 sequence is 14 residues long. The CDR3 DNA is TGTGCCAGCAGTAACGCTGGACAGTTCACTGAAGCTTTCTTT. The encoded protein is CASSNAGQFTEAFF.

The J gene is TRBJ2-3, the V gene TRBV7-3; 10 positions match TRBD2. This CDR3 comprises 15 residues. The germline CDR1 and CDR2 sequences are SGHTA and FQGTGA. Unmatched junction bases numbered 4, after V lost 3 bases and J lost 4 bases. The CDR3, as DNA: TGTGCCAGCAGCTTCCTAGCGGGAGCGGCAGATACGCAGTATTTT. Translation: CASSFLAGAADTQYF.

The chain combines TRBV28 with TRBJ1-4; D gene ambiguous. Looked up from germline, CDR1 is MDHEN and CDR2 is SYDVKM. The CDR3 is made up of 16 amino acids. Trimming cost V 5 bases and J 0 bases, with 13 bases left between them. The CDR3 reads CASSPPGFATNEKLFF. For the CDR3, the DNA is TGTGCCAGCAGTCCCCCCGGGTTTGCAACTAATGAAAAACTGTTTTTT. Combining the CDR3 with reference TRBV28 and TRBJ1-4 gives the whole variable domain DVKVTQSSRYLVKRTGEKVFLECVQDMDHENMFWYRQDPGLGLRLIYFSYDVKMKEKGDIPEGYSVSREKKERFSLILESASTNQTSMYLCASSPPGFATNEKLFFGSGTQLSVL.

V is TRBV28 and J is TRBJ1-2; 12 bases are shared with TRBD1. J gave up 2 bases and V 6 bases, and 7 bases lay outside the gene matches. The CDR3 is 16 residues long. The germline CDR1 and CDR2 sequences are MDHEN and SYDVKM. The CDR3 region has the DNA TGTGCCAGCAGCCAAGGGACAGGGGGCGCAAACTATGGCTACACCTTC. This encodes CASSQGTGGANYGYTF.

Only one count was recorded for this clone. The chain combines TRBV19 with TRBJ2-1, with 15 bases matching TRBD2. The CDR3 totals 17 residues. CDR1 is LNHDA and CDR2 is SQIVND in the germline V gene (reference sequence). V was clipped by 4 bases and J by 2 bases; unmatched bases: 3. The CDR3 loop reads CASSTGLAGGAYNEQFF. The CDR3 DNA reads TGTGCCAGTAGTACGGGACTAGCGGGAGGTGCCTACAATGAGCAGTTCTTC. The complete variable domain, with remaining parts taken from reference TRBV19 and TRBJ2-1, reads DGGITQSPKYLFRKEGQNVTLSCEQNLNHDAMYWYRQDPGQGLRLIYYSQIVNDFQKGDIAEGYSVSREKKESFPLTVTSAQKNPTAFYLCASSTGLAGGAYNEQFFGPGTRLTVL.

The genes are TRBV9 and TRBJ1-1, with 8 bases identical to TRBD1. Germline CDR1 and CDR2: SGDLS and YYNGEE. The CDR3 contains 13 residues. V shed 3 bases and J 8 bases; nucleotides not matched to a gene: 6. The CDR3 DNA is TGTGCCAGCAGCGCGCAGGGGGCTACAGAAGCTTTCTTT. This gives the protein CASSAQGATEAFF.

This sequence joins TRBV30 and TRBJ2-1; no firm D call. The CDR3 is 12 amino acids. V gave up 2 bases and J gave up 10 bases, with 12 bases separating them. Germline V gives CDR1 GTSNPN, CDR2 SVGIG (reference sequence). In DNA form, the CDR3 reads TGTGCCTGGAGTTTCCCGCCCGGGGAGCAGTTCTTC. Translation gives CAWSFPPGEQFF.

The chain links TRBV7-9 to TRBJ2-1; 11 bases agree with TRBD2. The CDR3 runs to 15 residues. The V segment lost 1 base and the J segment 6 bases; nucleotides outside the gene matches: 2. Germline V gene data show CDR1 as SEHNR and CDR2 as FQNEAQ (reference sequence). The CDR3 nucleotides read TGTGCCAGCAGCTTAGTAGCGGGAGGGGCCAATGAGCAGTTCTTC. It encodes CASSLVAGGANEQFF.

This chain links TRBV11-2 with TRBJ2-5, with TRBD2 identical over 10 bases. Germline trimming cut 2 bases from V and 1 base from J; bases unmatched to any gene: 1. Per the germline V gene, CDR1 is SGHAT and CDR2 is FQNNGV. CDR3 length: 15 residues. The CDR3 spells CASSLQREGQETQYF. The CDR3 bases are TGTGCCAGCAGCTTACAGCGGGAGGGCCAAGAGACCCAGTACTTC.

This clone was observed once. This chain joins TRBV7-9 and TRBJ1-1; D is ambiguous. V lost 11 bases to trimming and J lost 4 bases, with 11 bases between them. CDR3 size: 11 residues. The V gene's germline CDR1 is SEHNR and CDR2 FQNEAQ (reference sequence). This CDR3 reads CAPTITTEAFF. In DNA form, the CDR3 reads TGTGCCCCCACTATAACCACTGAAGCTTTCTTT.

The V call is TRBV25-1, the J call TRBJ2-7, with D possibly being TRBD1 (6 bases). Germline values: CDR1 MGHDK, CDR2 SYGVNS. V was pared by 5 bases and J by 6 bases, with 17 bases between. This CDR3 has 14 amino acids. The CDR3 DNA is TGTGCCAGCAGTCCCGTTGGCAGGGGACCCGAGCAGTACTTC. It codes for CASSPVGRGPEQYF.

This chain joins TRBV28 and TRBJ1-5; maybe TRBD1 (6 bases). Germline-derived CDR1 and CDR2 are MDHEN and SYDVKM. The CDR3 extends over 12 amino acids. The V end was cut by 7 bases, the J end by 5 bases, with 9 bases between. CDR3 DNA sequence: TGTGCCAGCACAGGGGCGCATCAGCCCCAGCATTTT. It specifies CASTGAHQPQHF.

This clone has a single count. The chain has TRBV20-1 and TRBJ2-3, with 8 bases matching TRBD2. V was clipped by 3 bases and J by 3 bases; unmatched bases: 5. This CDR3 is 14 amino acids long. CDR1 is DFQATT and CDR2 is SNEGSKA in the germline V gene (reference sequence). This chain's CDR3 is CSASSGIYTDTQYF. The CDR3, as DNA: TGCAGTGCTAGTAGCGGGATTTATACAGATACGCAGTATTTT.

The rearrangement joins TRBV18 to TRBJ1-5; 9 nucleotides agree with TRBD1. The CDR3 loop spans 19 amino acids. The J segment lost 6 bases and the V segment lost 2 bases, leaving 17 bases of the junction unmatched. In germline, CDR1 is KGHSH, CDR2 LQKENI. CDR3 bases: TGTGCCAGCTCACCAGGGACAGGGACAATGTTACGGGGCGGTCAGCCCCAGCATTTT. Encoded protein: CASSPGTGTMLRGGQPQHF. The variable domain in full, with the rest retrieved from reference TRBV18 and TRBJ1-5, is NAGVMQNPRHLVRRRGQEARLRCSPMKGHSHVYWYRQLPEEGLKFMVYLQKENIIDESGMPKERFSAEFPKEGPSILRIQQVVRGDSAAYFCASSPGTGTMLRGGQPQHFGDGTRLSIL.

The genes are TRBV14 and TRBJ2-7; perhaps TRBD2 as D (5 bases). The CDR3 extends over 14 amino acids. Germline V gives CDR1 SGHDN, CDR2 FVKESK. The ends were cut back, 4 bases at V and 2 bases at J, with 12 bases in the middle. This CDR3 reads CASSRQGRAYEQYF. CDR3 nucleotide sequence: TGTGCCAGCAGCCGGCAAGGGCGGGCCTACGAGCAGTACTTC.